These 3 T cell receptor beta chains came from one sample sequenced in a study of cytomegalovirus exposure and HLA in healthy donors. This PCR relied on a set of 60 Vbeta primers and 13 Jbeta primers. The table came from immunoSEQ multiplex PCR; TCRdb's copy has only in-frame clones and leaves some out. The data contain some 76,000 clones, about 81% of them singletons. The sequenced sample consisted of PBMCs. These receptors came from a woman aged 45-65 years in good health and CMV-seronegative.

The CDR3 DNA is TGTGCCAGCAGTACAACAGGGGCTGGAAACACCATATATTTT. Translating it yields CASSTTGAGNTIYF. V and J are TRBV27 and TRBJ1-3; 7 bases agree with TRBD1. Germline trimming cut 5 bases from V and 2 bases from J; bases unmatched to any gene: 3. The CDR3 totals 14 residues. Germline loops: CDR1 MNHEY, CDR2 SMNVEV (reference sequence).

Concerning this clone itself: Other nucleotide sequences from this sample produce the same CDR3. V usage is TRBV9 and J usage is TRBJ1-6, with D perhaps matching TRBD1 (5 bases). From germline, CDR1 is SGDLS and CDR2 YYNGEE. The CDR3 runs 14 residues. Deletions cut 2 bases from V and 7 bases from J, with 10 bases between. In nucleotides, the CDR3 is TGTGCCAGCAGCGTCAGCGGGGACAATTCACCCCTCCACTTT. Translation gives CASSVSGDNSPLHF.

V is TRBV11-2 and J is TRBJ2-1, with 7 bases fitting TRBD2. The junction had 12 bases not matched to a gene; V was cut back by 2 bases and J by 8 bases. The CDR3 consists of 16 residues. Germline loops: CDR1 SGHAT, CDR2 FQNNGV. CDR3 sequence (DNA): TGTGCCAGCAGCTTAAACTTGGCGGGAGCTTTCGATGAGCAGTTCTTC. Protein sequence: CASSLNLAGAFDEQFF.